A single sample is the source of the 10 T cell receptor beta chains below, sequenced in a study of T cell responses to AZD1222 COVID-19 vaccine. Here immunoSEQ multiplex PCR was the method, and the copy in TCRdb shows in-frame clones only, minus some. The table includes 130,000 to 150,000 clones, roughly 89% detected once. The starting material was peripheral blood, obtained on day 0 of AZD1222 vaccination. The receptors shown here come from an adult in good health.

The chain combines TRBV2 with TRBJ2-5; TRBD2 is a possible D gene (6 bases). The V end was cut by 7 bases, the J end by 2 bases, with 20 bases between. Germline CDR1 SNHLY, CDR2 FYNNEI. The CDR3 contains 16 residues. The CDR3 nucleotides read TGTGCCAGCAAATTACCGTGGACTGGAGGGCAAGAGACCCAGTACTTC. Protein sequence: CASKLPWTGGQETQYF.

This rearrangement joins TRBV19 to TRBJ1-5; 8 bases are a match to TRBD1. The CDR3 spans 17 residues. Germline CDR1 and CDR2: LNHDA and SQIVND (reference sequence). Unmatched junction bases numbered 9, after V lost 4 bases and J lost 1 base. The CDR3 region is CASSNTQGARSNQPQHF. The CDR3 DNA sequence: TGTGCCAGTAGTAACACGCAGGGGGCCCGGAGCAATCAGCCCCAGCATTTT.

The V gene is TRBV14, the J gene TRBJ2-1, with 10 bases that match TRBD2. This CDR3 comprises 15 residues. Trimming at V came to 3 bases and at J to 4 bases, leaving 3 bases not matched to a gene. Germline V gene lookup returns CDR1 SGHDN and CDR2 FVKESK. Written as DNA, the CDR3 is TGTGCCAGCAGCCAGCTGACTAGCGGGTACAATGAGCAGTTCTTC. It translates to CASSQLTSGYNEQFF.

The V call is TRBV4-3, the J call TRBJ2-1; 7 bases align to TRBD2. The CDR3 has 20 residues. Germline lookup yields CDR1 LGHNA and CDR2 YSLEER. V gave up 1 base and J gave up 0 bases; unmatched junction bases: 15. The CDR3 here is CASSQGGTSASLSSYNEQFF. CDR3 in DNA: TGCGCCAGCAGCCAAGGGGGAACTAGCGCCTCCCTGAGCTCCTACAATGAGCAGTTCTTC.

The count of this clone is one. The chain is built from TRBV27 and TRBJ2-2; 13 bases line up with TRBD2. Trimming cost V 5 bases and J 8 bases; bases outside gene matches: 2. The length of the CDR3 is 14 residues. Per germline, CDR1 MNHEY and CDR2 SMNVEV (reference sequence). CDR3 region: CASSTGLAGGELFF. In DNA, the CDR3 is TGTGCCAGCAGTACGGGACTAGCGGGAGGGGAGCTGTTTTTT.

This sequence joins TRBV7-8 and TRBJ2-7; 9 bases are a match to TRBD2. Germline V gives CDR1 SGHVS, CDR2 FQNEAQ. The length of the CDR3 is 16 residues. Trimming removed 1 base from V and 2 bases from J; junction bases left unmatched: 6. CDR3 nucleotides: TGTGCCAGCAGCTTAGGTACTAGCGGGTACACCTACGAGCAGTACTTC. Its translation: CASSLGTSGYTYEQYF.

The gene calls are TRBV28 and TRBJ2-3, with 10 positions matching TRBD2. The V segment lost 6 bases and the J segment 7 bases; nucleotides outside the gene matches: 7. The germline CDR1 and CDR2 sequences are MDHEN and SYDVKM. The CDR3 is 14 residues long. DNA for the CDR3: TGTGCCAGCAGGGGTAGCGGGAGGATGAATACGCAGTATTTT. Its protein product is CASRGSGRMNTQYF.

The chain is built from TRBV7-9 and TRBJ1-2; D is ambiguous. V lost 5 bases, J lost 0 bases, and 13 bases lay in between. The CDR3 contains 15 residues. Germline V gene data show CDR1 as SEHNR and CDR2 as FQNEAQ (reference sequence). CDR3: CASSIDTISNYGYTF. CDR3 DNA sequence: TGTGCCAGCAGCATCGACACAATCTCTAACTATGGCTACACCTTC.

V gene TRBV14 combines with J gene TRBJ1-2, with 8 bases matching TRBD1. V lost 2 bases to trimming and J lost 7 bases; unmatched junction nucleotides: 18. Germline lookup yields CDR1 SGHDN and CDR2 FVKESK. The CDR3 has 18 residues. The CDR3 protein is CASSQRRTGQGRERGYTF. DNA of the CDR3: TGTGCCAGCAGCCAACGGCGGACAGGACAGGGCCGGGAGCGTGGCTACACCTTC.

The genes are TRBV7-2 and TRBJ1-5; D gene unclear. This CDR3 has 15 residues. The germline gives CDR1 SGHTA, CDR2 FQGNSA. Trimming pared 4 bases from V and 4 bases from J, leaving 14 bases between. CDR3 amino acids: CASSSLGVENQPQHF. CDR3 bases: TGTGCCAGCAGCTCACTCGGGGTTGAGAATCAGCCCCAGCATTTT.